This note documents a single TCR beta chain sequence. Its antigen is still unknown. The sample belongs to a study of blood T cells in healthy people across ages. For the study at large: When template switching was applied, about one barcoded beta molecule was captured per two T cells.

Sample-barcoded 5' priming and a J-beta primer mix drove a second PCR of about 7 to 11 cycles. Carrying 12 random nucleotides, a template-switch adaptor labeled each individual cDNA molecule. In TCRdb, the 5' RACE reads were re-called with MiXCR into one record per CDR3 protein. The table has about 1.6 million distinct CDR3 sequences, 30% to 40% seen once. CDR3 size: 15 residues. The germline gives CDR1 LGHDT, CDR2 YNNKEL (reference sequence). V lost 3 bases, J lost 0 bases, and 5 bases stayed unmatched. Overall study results and limits: A strong correlation between TCR beta diversity and naive T cell percentage was seen. The study regarded diversity estimates from one million T cells as underestimates.

The sample was blood. This chain joins TRBV3-1 and TRBJ2-7; 7 nucleotides line up with TRBD2. The sequence was obtained from a woman aged 25-40 years in good health. The CDR3 bases are TGTGCCAGCAGCCAGAGCGGGATTGCCTCCTACGAGCAGTACTTC. It is translated as CASSQSGIASYEQYF.